The 2 T cell receptor beta chains below all came from one sample that was sequenced in a study of T cell repertoires in cytomegalovirus infection. Antigens for these TCRs are unknown. TCRdb called the reads again in MiXCR, with one record for every CDR3 protein. The data contain about 480,000 distinct CDR3 sequences, 30% to 40% of them singletons. Sequencing used cultured PBMCs, obtained from culture after CMV antigen stimulation. Source of these receptors: a human donor in good health (CMV status not recorded). Some clones in this sample may be carry-over from other donors' samples.

This clonotype has a count of ten or more. The J gene is TRBJ2-6, the V gene TRBV10-3; unclear D gene. CDR3 size: 16 residues. With 6 bases removed from V and 4 bases from J, the gap between germline ends came to 16 bases. Germline V gene data show CDR1 as ENHRY and CDR2 as SYGVKD. The CDR3 loop is CAISPLSSSGANVLTF. The CDR3 DNA is TGTGCCATCAGCCCCCTCTCAAGTTCAGGGGCCAACGTCCTGACTTTC.

This clonotype was found many times. This chain links TRBV7-8 with TRBJ1-2; D might be TRBD1 (5 bases). Germline-derived CDR1 and CDR2 are SGHVS and FQNEAQ. With 2 bases removed from V and 7 bases from J, the gap between germline ends came to 14 bases. This CDR3 has 14 residues. The CDR3 here is CASSLLQVGSGYTF. The DNA for the CDR3 is TGTGCCAGCAGCTTACTACAGGTCGGGAGTGGCTACACCTTC.